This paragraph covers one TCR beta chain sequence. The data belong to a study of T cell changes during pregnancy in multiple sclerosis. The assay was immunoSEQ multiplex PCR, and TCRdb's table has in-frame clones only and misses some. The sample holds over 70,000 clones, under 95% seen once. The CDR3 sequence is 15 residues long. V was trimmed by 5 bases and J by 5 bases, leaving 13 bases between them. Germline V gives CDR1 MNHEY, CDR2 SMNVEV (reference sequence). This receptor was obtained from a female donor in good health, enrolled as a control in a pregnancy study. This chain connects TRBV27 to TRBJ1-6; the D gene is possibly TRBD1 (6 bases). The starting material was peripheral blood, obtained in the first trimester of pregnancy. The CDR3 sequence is CASSTKGEHNSPLHF. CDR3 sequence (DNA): TGTGCCAGCAGTACAAAGGGGGAACATAATTCACCCCTCCACTTT.